The present T cell receptor beta chain was sequenced within a study of blood T cell repertoires in COVID-19 (dated by TCRdb to about 2020). About the study as a whole: The collaborator samples originated in the United States, Italy and Spain and spanned the acute and convalescent phases of COVID-19. Where available, HLA class I and class II types were obtained from metadata supplied by the sample provider rather than from assay-based typing. A freely available public database, intended as a resource for researchers studying the immune response to SARS-CoV-2, is where the repertoires were released. Samples were obtained from the ongoing ImmuneRACE study (first 160 participants) and from roughly 1,300 subjects provided by 6 global collaborators. Nearly every sample came with metadata listing a de-identified subject ID, COVID-19 status, age in years and sex. The material from the prospective study consisted of cDNA or gDNA derived from T cells, B-cell-depleted T cells, or PBMCs. Deeply sampled blood TCRbeta repertoires from subjects exposed to, actively infected with, or recovered from COVID-19 were included in the dataset.

A note on this clone: What antigen it recognizes has not been identified. Base qualities are not at hand, and no much larger clone is one base apart.

For CDR1 and CDR2, the germline V gene lists SGHTA and FQGNSA. The V and J ends are trimmed by 5 bases and 3 bases, leaving 14 bases between them. CDR3 length: 15 amino acids, cysteine to phenylalanine. Solely the CDR3 DNA is kept, with 45 bases framed from the first base. TCRbeta CDR3 regions were amplified from genomic DNA using the immunoSEQ Assay, a bias-controlled multiplex PCR. Per the authors' processing: The number of nucleated cells in each sample was estimated from the amplification of reference gene primers within the assay. To quantify the absolute abundance of each unique TCRbeta CDR3 rearrangement, sequence reads were collapsed and filtered. For each sample, productive Simpson clonality was calculated as the square root of Simpson's diversity index across productive rearrangements. TCRdb took this table from immuneACCESS and kept in-frame rearrangements with V and J called. Such tables lack part of the clones; where checked against another copy, unresolved V genes explain under half of the gap, and the rest is unexplained. V, J and clone size are those of that table, while D and trimming were read from the DNA. For this sample the table gives 200,000 to 300,000 clones, of which 70% to 85% were detected only once. The top ten clones comprise 7.5% to 10% of the sample.

Each collaborating institution followed its own protocols to collect whole blood in K2EDTA tubes. For TCRbeta analysis, collaborators shipped samples in one of three forms: frozen whole blood, isolated PBMCs, or DNA extracted from either of those sample types. Overall results and qualifications from the work: The quantity of clinical and demographic metadata differed by source and by participant and was supplied without curation.

Sample: peripheral blood. This receptor was obtained from an elderly man with acute or convalescent COVID-19. This receptor chain uses TRBV7-2 and TRBJ2-1; matching of 5 bases hints at TRBD2 as the D gene. The sequenced DNA: TGTGCCAGCAGCCCCCGGGAATTCGGCTACAATGAGCAGTTCTTC. Translation gives CASSPREFGYNEQFF.